The text below deals with one TCR beta chain. The PCR employed 60 Vbeta primers together with 13 Jbeta primers. Method: immunoSEQ multiplex PCR; TCRdb's copy keeps in-frame clones and lacks some. The top ten clones hold less than 2% of a sample with around 220,000 clones, 70% to 80% of them seen once. The data are from a study of cytomegalovirus exposure and HLA in healthy donors. The CDR3 sequence is 15 residues long. Per the germline V gene, CDR1 is LNHDA and CDR2 is SQIVND (reference sequence). The V gene end was trimmed by 5 bases and the J gene end by 8 bases; junction bases not matched to a gene: 10.

The source is a woman aged 25 to 45 in good health and CMV-seronegative. What was sequenced was PBMCs. The chain joins TRBV19 to TRBJ2-1; 9 nucleotides match TRBD1. The CDR3 region has the DNA TGTGCCAGTAGTCTCCGGGACAGGGCGTTCGATGAGCAGTTCTTC. As protein: CASSLRDRAFDEQFF.